This entry lists 20 T cell receptor beta chains sequenced from one sample in a study of neoadjuvant anti-PD-1 for oral cavity cancer. The data were produced by immunoSEQ multiplex PCR, yet TCRdb's version contains in-frame clones alone and is incomplete. Of roughly 13,000 clones in the sample, about 63% were seen once. The material sequenced was PBMCs, taken before nivolumab (anti-PD-1) treatment. The receptors originated from a person aged 40 to 85 with oral cavity squamous cell carcinoma.

This sequence joins TRBV6-6 and TRBJ2-7; 14 bases are a match to TRBD2. Germline V gene lookup returns CDR1 MNHNY and CDR2 SVGAGI (reference sequence). Germline trimming cut 6 bases from V and 4 bases from J; bases unmatched to any gene: 5. CDR3 size: 15 residues. The CDR3, as DNA: TGTGCCAGCAGCGGGACTAGCGGGAGTAGGTACGAGCAGTACTTC. Its protein product is CASSGTSGSRYEQYF.

This clone has more than one count but fewer than ten. The genes are TRBV5-4 and TRBJ2-7; TRBD2 matches 9 bases. The V segment lost 5 bases and the J segment 0 bases; nucleotides outside the gene matches: 6. This CDR3 has 15 amino acids. The germline V gene encodes CDR1 SGHNT and CDR2 YYREEE (reference sequence). The CDR3 DNA follows: TGTGCCAGCAGTTCCAGCGGGAGGATCTCCTACGAGCAGTACTTC. This encodes CASSSSGRISYEQYF.

The J gene is TRBJ2-1, the V gene TRBV28, with 8 bases matching TRBD2. J was trimmed by 7 bases and V by 5 bases; bases with no gene match: 13. Germline values: CDR1 MDHEN, CDR2 SYDVKM. The CDR3 spans 16 residues. CDR3 in DNA: TGTGCCAGCAGTCCCGGGGGGGTTACGACTGGGAATGAGCAGTTCTTC. This gives the protein CASSPGGVTTGNEQFF.

Only a few counts were recorded for this clone. The chain is built from TRBV18 and TRBJ2-7, with D hard to call. V lost 4 bases to trimming and J lost 3 bases, with 13 bases between them. The CDR3 is 14 residues long. CDR1 and CDR2 from the germline V gene are KGHSH and LQKENI. For the CDR3, the DNA is TGTGCCAGCTCACTCATCCCCGTGGGCTACGAGCAGTACTTC. As protein: CASSLIPVGYEQYF.

The J gene is TRBJ2-1, the V gene TRBV9; 9 bases agree with TRBD2. The CDR3 extends over 15 amino acids. From germline, CDR1 is SGDLS and CDR2 YYNGEE. Unmatched junction bases numbered 8, after V lost 4 bases and J lost 6 bases. This CDR3 is CASSPAGGSLNEQFF. The CDR3 DNA reads as TGTGCCAGCAGCCCAGCGGGAGGTTCCCTCAATGAGCAGTTCTTC.

The chain employs TRBV6-5 and TRBJ2-1; maybe TRBD1 (5 bases). Germline V CDR1 and CDR2: MNHEY, SVGAGI. This CDR3 spans 14 amino acids. Trimming pared 2 bases from V and 3 bases from J, leaving 8 bases between. The CDR3 loop is CASSYRQNYNEQFF. The DNA for the CDR3 is TGTGCCAGCAGTTACCGACAGAACTACAATGAGCAGTTCTTC.

This clone was picked up a small number of times. The chain is built from TRBV6-1 and TRBJ1-6; 7 positions agree with TRBD1. Losses at the gene ends were 6 bases for V and 5 bases for J; bases not matched to a gene: 7. The germline V gene has CDR1 MNHNS and CDR2 SASEGT. The CDR3 is 15 residues long. The CDR3 DNA is TGTGCCAGCAGAAGCGAGGGGGCCGATAATTCACCCCTCCACTTT. Translated, it gives CASRSEGADNSPLHF.

The chain carries TRBV6-6 and TRBJ2-1, with 8 nucleotides matching TRBD2. The CDR3 runs 13 residues. Looked up from germline, CDR1 is MNHNY and CDR2 is SVGAGI (reference sequence). J gave up 7 bases and V 5 bases, and 4 bases lay outside the gene matches. CDR3 sequence: CASSISGNNEQFF. In DNA form, the CDR3 reads TGTGCCAGCAGTATTAGCGGGAATAATGAGCAGTTCTTC.

This clone is medium-sized in the sample. V and J are TRBV14 and TRBJ2-3; D is ambiguous. Trimming removed 0 bases at V and 5 bases at J, with 12 bases between. This CDR3 region has 15 residues. Germline CDR1 is SGHDN and CDR2 is FVKESK. This CDR3 is CASSQDIISVDTQYF. CDR3 bases: TGTGCCAGCAGCCAAGACATCATCAGTGTAGATACGCAGTATTTT.

This chain joins TRBV9 and TRBJ2-5, with 8 bases that match TRBD2. The CDR3 runs 14 residues. CDR1 SGDLS and CDR2 YYNGEE come from the germline V gene. V was clipped by 4 bases and J by 1 base; unmatched bases: 3. CDR3 region: CASSLGLAQETQYF. DNA of the CDR3: TGTGCCAGCAGCCTTGGACTAGCCCAAGAGACCCAGTACTTC. Full variable domain (rest looked up from reference TRBV9 and TRBJ2-5): DSGVTQTPKHLITATGQRVTLRCSPRSGDLSVYWYQQSLDQGLQFLIQYYNGEERAKGNILERFSAQQFPDLHSELNLSSLELGDSALYFCASSLGLAQETQYFGPGTRLLVL.

The chain uses TRBV11-2 and TRBJ2-7; 9 bases match TRBD2. V was pared by 2 bases and J by 0 bases, with 8 bases of the junction left unmatched. Germline CDR1 reads SGHAT; CDR2 reads FQNNGV. This CDR3 is built from 17 residues. The DNA for the CDR3 is TGTGCCAGCAGCTTATTCTCCTTAGCGGGAGCCTCCTACGAGCAGTACTTC. It encodes CASSLFSLAGASYEQYF.

The chain recombines TRBV27 with TRBJ2-3; 7 bases are a match to TRBD1. Germline trimming cut 7 bases from V and 1 base from J; bases unmatched to any gene: 8. Looked up from germline, CDR1 is MNHEY and CDR2 is SMNVEV (reference sequence). The CDR3 has 15 amino acids. Here the CDR3 DNA reads TGTGCCAGCAATGAGAGGACAGGTCGCACAGATACGCAGTATTTT. It encodes CASNERTGRTDTQYF.

This clone was recorded only once. The V call is TRBV6-6, the J call TRBJ2-1, with TRBD2 identical over 7 bases. The V and J ends lost 5 bases and 6 bases, in that order; junction bases with no gene match: 10. This CDR3 comprises 15 residues. Germline values: CDR1 MNHNY, CDR2 SVGAGI (reference sequence). This CDR3 is CASSPGLGVGNEQFF. The CDR3 DNA reads as TGTGCCAGCAGTCCCGGACTAGGGGTAGGCAATGAGCAGTTCTTC.

A few counts support this clone. The chain has TRBV16 and TRBJ1-2; D is unresolved. V was trimmed by 2 bases and J by 5 bases, leaving 9 bases between them. This CDR3 has 13 residues. From germline, CDR1 is KGHSY and CDR2 FQNENV. The CDR3 DNA is TGTGCCAGCAGCCAAGACGTCCGGTATGGCTACACCTTC. The encoded protein is CASSQDVRYGYTF.

CDR3 DNA: TGTGCCAGTAGTATTTCGGCTAGCGGGAACTACGAGCAGTACTTC. Its translation: CASSISASGNYEQYF. The rearrangement uses TRBV19 and TRBJ2-7, with TRBD2 identical over 9 bases. Germline V CDR1 and CDR2: LNHDA, SQIVND (reference sequence). CDR3 length: 15 amino acids. The ends lost 3 bases at V and 3 bases at J; junction bases unmatched: 6.

This sequence joins TRBV28 and TRBJ1-5; TRBD1 aligns across 8 bases. Germline lookup yields CDR1 MDHEN and CDR2 SYDVKM. Trimming at V came to 7 bases and at J to 5 bases, leaving 7 bases not matched to a gene. The CDR3 spans 14 residues. CDR3 sequence reads: CASIIQGAHQPQHF. DNA for the CDR3: TGTGCCAGCATCATTCAGGGGGCCCATCAGCCCCAGCATTTT. Supplemented by reference TRBV28 and TRBJ1-5, the full variable domain reads DVKVTQSSRYLVKRTGEKVFLECVQDMDHENMFWYRQDPGLGLRLIYFSYDVKMKEKGDIPEGYSVSREKKERFSLILESASTNQTSMYLCASIIQGAHQPQHFGDGTRLSIL.

This rearrangement joins TRBV5-1 to TRBJ2-7; 7 nucleotides agree with TRBD1. In germline, CDR1 is SGHRS, CDR2 YFSETQ. The length of the CDR3 is 13 residues. V shed 1 base, J shed 6 bases, and the junction held 4 bases outside the gene matches. CDR3 region: CASSLPGQPEQYF. For the CDR3, the DNA is TGCGCCAGCAGCTTGCCGGGACAGCCCGAGCAGTACTTC.

The rearrangement links TRBV29-1 to TRBJ1-5; 10 positions agree with TRBD1. CDR1 is SQVTM, CDR2 ANQGSEA, per germline. With V trimmed by 7 bases and J by 1 base, 13 bases remained unmatched. The CDR3 covers 17 residues. CDR3 region: CSGTDRGRRGSNQPQHF. The CDR3 DNA is TGCAGCGGGACAGACAGGGGGCGAAGGGGGAGCAATCAGCCCCAGCATTTT.

The chain combines TRBV7-2 with TRBJ2-3, with D unclear. The germline CDR1 and CDR2 sequences are SGHTA and FQGNSA. Trimming cost V 5 bases and J 4 bases, with 7 bases left between them. This CDR3 contains 12 residues. CDR3 coding DNA: TGTGCCAGCAGCCCAAGGGCAGATACGCAGTATTTT. It translates to CASSPRADTQYF. Supplemented by reference TRBV7-2 and TRBJ2-3, the full variable domain reads GAGVSQSPSNKVTEKGKDVELRCDPISGHTALYWYRQSLGQGLEFLIYFQGNSAPDKSGLPSDRFSAERTGGSVSTLTIQRTQQEDSAVYLCASSPRADTQYFGPGTRLTVL.

This chain links TRBV7-9 with TRBJ2-7; maybe TRBD2 (6 bases). CDR3 length: 12 residues. Germline V gene data show CDR1 as SEHNR and CDR2 as FQNEAQ (reference sequence). Deletions cut 2 bases from V and 7 bases from J, with 9 bases between. CDR3 nucleotides: TGTGCCAGCAGCTTAACCGGGACTGAGCAGTACTTC. This codes for CASSLTGTEQYF.